The rows below give T cell receptor beta chains drawn from one sample of a study of blood T cells in healthy people across ages. Each CDR3 protein is one row after TCRdb ran MiXCR on the 5' RACE reads. The repertoire holds around 790,000 distinct CDR3 sequences, with more than 40% as singletons. The sample was blood. Receptors were obtained from a man in his sixties in good health. CDR3s include the opening cysteine and the closing phenylalanine or tryptophan. The D gene is left open where the match is weak. The size field is filled for only some rows; it gives once, few, many or a size class.

v_call	j_call	d_call	clone_size	cdr3_aa	cdr3_nt
TRBV12-5	TRBJ2-2	.	.	CASGWDSNTGELFF	TGTGCTAGTGGTTGGGACTCTAACACCGGGGAGCTGTTTTTT
TRBV28	TRBJ2-7	.	few	CASTVPGSYEQYF	TGTGCCAGCACCGTACCTGGATCCTACGAGCAGTACTTC
TRBV15	TRBJ2-7	.	few	CATSRDRAGGRIEQYF	TGTGCCACCAGCAGAGATCGAGCCGGGGGTCGGATCGAGCAGTACTTC
TRBV13	TRBJ2-7	.	.	CASSPPAGDEQYF	TGTGCCAGCAGCCCCCCGGCAGGCGACGAGCAGTACTTC
TRBV20-1	TRBJ1-6	.	.	CSARPPLYDRSDSPLHF	TGCAGTGCTAGGCCCCCCCTTTATGACAGGTCTGATTCACCCCTCCACTTT
TRBV6-6	TRBJ2-3	.	.	CASSYSGTDTQYF	TGTGCCAGCAGTTACTCGGGCACAGATACGCAGTATTTT
TRBV3-1	TRBJ1-4	.	few	CASSQDPTTNEKLFF	TGTGCCAGCAGCCAAGATCCCACAACTAATGAAAAACTGTTTTTT
TRBV29-1	TRBJ1-2	.	few	CSVEDRVRRPYGYTF	TGCAGCGTTGAAGATCGGGTCAGGAGGCCATATGGCTACACCTTC
TRBV3-1	TRBJ2-3	.	.	CASSHQGYTGTQYF	TGTGCCAGCAGCCATCAGGGCTACACAGGTACGCAGTATTTT
TRBV5-1	TRBJ1-2	.	.	CASSLGTGKDGYTF	TGCGCCAGCAGCTTGGGTACAGGGAAGGATGGCTACACCTTC
TRBV20-1	TRBJ1-2	.	.	CKVGGTNYGYTF	TGCAAAGTTGGAGGGACTAACTATGGCTACACCTTC
TRBV11-2	TRBJ2-4	TRBD2	few	CASSSKPGLARRAKNIQYF	TGTGCCAGCAGCTCCAAACCGGGACTAGCGCGGCGGGCCAAAAACATTCAGTACTTC
TRBV6-2/TRBV6-3	TRBJ2-7	TRBD1	.	CASSYASGGGYEQYF	TGTGCCAGCAGTTACGCCTCAGGGGGCGGTTACGAGCAGTACTTC
TRBV30	TRBJ2-2	.	.	CAWSDRPGELFF	TGTGCCTGGAGTGACAGGCCCGGGGAGCTGTTTTTT
TRBV6-6	TRBJ2-5	.	.	CASSYDFRGGEQYF	TGTGCCAGCAGTTACGACTTCAGGGGGGGGGAGCAGTACTTC
TRBV12-3/TRBV12-4	TRBJ2-6	.	.	CASRIMGVGMGGANVLTF	TGTGCCAGCAGAATAATGGGGGTAGGGATGGGAGGGGCCAACGTCCTGACTTTC
TRBV10-2	TRBJ2-7	.	many	CASSRQAAYEQYF	TGCGCCAGCAGTCGACAGGCAGCCTACGAGCAGTACTTC
TRBV7-2	TRBJ1-2	.	.	CASSSQGTVYGYTF	TGTGCCAGCAGCTCGCAGGGGACGGTCTATGGCTACACCTTC
TRBV29-1	TRBJ1-2	.	few	CSVSRQDYGYTF	TGCAGCGTTTCTCGACAGGATTATGGCTACACCTTC
TRBV28	TRBJ2-3	TRBD1	few	CASSLLGQGDTQYF	TGTGCCAGCAGTCTCCTAGGACAGGGGGATACGCAGTATTTT
TRBV27	TRBJ2-1	TRBD2	few	CASSFMVAGLGEQFF	TGTGCCAGCAGTTTCATGGTAGCGGGGCTCGGTGAGCAGTTCTTC
TRBV12-3/TRBV12-4	TRBJ2-5	TRBD2	.	CAIDGGAGKTQYF	TGTGCCATCGACGGGGGGGCGGGGAAGACCCAGTACTTC
TRBV11-1	TRBJ1-2	.	.	CASSREDFYGYTF	TGTGCCAGCAGCAGGGAGGATTTCTATGGCTACACCTTC
TRBV12-3/TRBV12-4	TRBJ2-6	TRBD2	few	CASSLGGGVGAVPGANVLTF	TGTGCCAGCAGTTTAGGCGGGGGAGTAGGGGCGGTCCCTGGGGCCAACGTCCTGACTTTC
TRBV7-9	TRBJ1-2	TRBD1	.	CASSLEGARGYTF	TGTGCCAGCAGCTTAGAGGGGGCGCGGGGCTACACCTTC
TRBV11-2	TRBJ2-2	TRBD1	.	CASSQPQGARTGELFF	TGTGCCAGCAGCCAGCCCCAGGGGGCCCGCACCGGGGAGCTGTTTTTT
TRBV3-1	TRBJ2-5	TRBD2	.	CASSQGLAGRDQYF	TGTGCCAGCAGCCAAGGACTAGCGGGGAGAGACCAGTACTTC
TRBV5-1	TRBJ2-3	TRBD1	.	CASSLGQGASVTDTQYF	TGCGCCAGCAGCTTGGGCCAGGGGGCTTCGGTCACAGATACGCAGTATTTT
TRBV10-3	TRBJ1-6	TRBD1	.	CAISDEGARISPLHF	TGTGCCATCAGTGATGAGGGGGCGCGGATTTCACCCCTCCACTTT
TRBV27	TRBJ1-1	.	.	CASSIHRLTEAFF	TGTGCCAGCAGTATACACAGGTTGACTGAAGCTTTCTTT
TRBV3-1	TRBJ1-5	.	.	CASSQDILSNQPQHF	TGTGCCAGCAGCCAAGACATCTTAAGCAATCAGCCCCAGCATTTT
TRBV12-3/TRBV12-4	TRBJ2-5	.	.	CASSSSLPRETQYF	TGTGCCAGCAGTTCAAGTCTCCCGAGGGAGACCCAGTACTTC
TRBV20-1	TRBJ1-2	.	.	CSARAGVANGYTF	TGCAGTGCTAGAGCTGGAGTAGCAAATGGCTACACCTTC
TRBV20-1	TRBJ2-3	TRBD2	few	CSARGGGAGDTQYF	TGCAGTGCTAGAGGCGGGGGGGCCGGAGATACGCAGTATTTT
TRBV10-3	TRBJ2-1	.	.	CAISAPGDEQFF	TGTGCCATCAGTGCTCCTGGGGATGAGCAGTTCTTC
TRBV16	TRBJ1-2	.	.	CASSQSRGVGNYGYTF	TGTGCCAGCAGCCAATCCAGGGGAGTAGGCAACTATGGCTACACCTTC
TRBV4-3	TRBJ1-6	.	few	CASSQDTGVGYNSPLHF	TGCGCCAGCAGCCAAGATACAGGCGTGGGGTATAATTCACCCCTCCACTTT
TRBV5-1	TRBJ2-3	.	.	CASSPDGYGGTDTQYF	TGCGCCAGCAGCCCTGATGGCTACGGGGGCACAGATACGCAGTATTTT
TRBV12-3/TRBV12-4	TRBJ1-6	.	.	CASSPTAGRSNSPLHF	TGTGCCAGCAGCCCGACCGCGGGACGTTCCAATTCACCCCTCCACTTT